Listed below are T cell receptor beta chains from one sample, sequenced in a study of cytomegalovirus exposure and HLA in healthy donors. Sequenced by immunoSEQ multiplex PCR; TCRdb stores in-frame clones only, minus some. The data contain roughly 180,000 clones, around 78% of them singletons. The sample comprised PBMCs. The receptors stem from a man between 18 and 29 years old in good health and CMV-seronegative. CDR3s include the opening cysteine and the closing phenylalanine or tryptophan. The D gene is left open where the match is weak. Clone size, where shown, is once, few, many, or a class for clones that have expanded.

v_gene	j_gene	abundance	d_gene	CDR3nt	CDR3aa
TRBV19	TRBJ2-1	NA	NA	TGTGCCAGTAGAACAGCCTCTTCCTCCTACAATGAGCAGTTCTTC	CASRTASSSYNEQFF
TRBV5-4	TRBJ2-1	NA	TRBD2	TGTGCCAGCAGAACTGGACTAGCGGGAGTCTACAATGAGCAGTTCTTC	CASRTGLAGVYNEQFF
TRBV6-1	TRBJ2-7	NA	NA	TGTGCCAGCAGGAAACGGGGGGCTTACTACGAGCAGTACTTC	CASRKRGAYYEQYF
TRBV15	TRBJ1-5	NA	NA	TGTGCCACTACAAAGGGGGAAGGAGGTCAGCCCCAGCATTTT	CATTKGEGGQPQHF
TRBV6-1	TRBJ1-6	NA	NA	TGTGCCAGCAGCCGAATATCTGACAGGAATTCACCCCTCCACTTT	CASSRISDRNSPLHF
TRBV28	TRBJ2-3	NA	NA	TGTGCCAGCAGTCCCCGCGGCGCAGGGGATACGCAGTATTTT	CASSPRGAGDTQYF
TRBV5-4	TRBJ1-1	few	TRBD1	TGTGCCAGCGGGACAGCGAACACTGAAGCTTTCTTT	CASGTANTEAFF
TRBV7-8	TRBJ2-7	NA	NA	TGTGCCAGCAGCTTTATGAGCGGAGCCTACGAGCAGTACTTC	CASSFMSGAYEQYF
TRBV2	TRBJ2-7	NA	NA	TGTGCCAGCAGTGAACGACAGGCCAAACTCTACGAGCAGTACTTC	CASSERQAKLYEQYF
TRBV29-1	TRBJ2-1	NA	NA	TGCAGCGTCCCGGGGAATGAGCAGTTCTTC	CSVPGNEQFF
TRBV30	TRBJ2-5	NA	TRBD1	TGTGCCTGGAGTGTACCAGGGGGCAAGACCCAGTACTTC	CAWSVPGGKTQYF
TRBV7-3	TRBJ2-3	NA	NA	TGTGCCAGCAGCTTAGGGGCTTACACAGATACGCAGTATTTT	CASSLGAYTDTQYF
TRBV7-8	TRBJ1-6	NA	TRBD1	TGTGCCAGCAGCTTAGAGGGCAGGGGGTACTCACCCCTCCACTTT	CASSLEGRGYSPLHF
TRBV5-1	TRBJ2-3	NA	TRBD2	TGCGCCAGCAGCTTGGACGGACTAGCGCGGTTTGGTACGCAGTATTTT	CASSLDGLARFGTQYF
TRBV18	TRBJ1-2	NA	TRBD1	TGTGCCAGCTCACCACAGGGCAGGGGGCATGGCTACACCTTC	CASSPQGRGHGYTF
TRBV5-8	TRBJ1-1	once	TRBD1	TGTGCCAGCAGTGAAATAAGGGGGCGCGACACTGAAGCTTTCTTT	CASSEIRGRDTEAFF
TRBV7-8	TRBJ1-5	NA	NA	TGTGCCAGCAGCTTAGCGAGAGATAGCAATCAGCCCCAGCATTTT	CASSLARDSNQPQHF
TRBV9	TRBJ2-1	few	NA	TGTGCCAGCAGCCCCCGGGGTCGGGATGAGCAGTTCTTC	CASSPRGRDEQFF
TRBV19	TRBJ2-1	NA	TRBD1	TGTGCCAGTAGAGCCACAGGGGGCCTCTACAATGAGCAGTTCTTC	CASRATGGLYNEQFF
TRBV19	TRBJ2-5	NA	TRBD2	TGTGCCAGTAGTATGGGGTGGGGGGGACCCGAGACCCAGTACTTC	CASSMGWGGPETQYF
TRBV14	TRBJ1-1	NA	NA	TGTGCCAGCAGCCAAGAGTCAGCGGTCGCCACTGAAGCTTTCTTT	CASSQESAVATEAFF
TRBV18	TRBJ2-7	NA	NA	TGTGCCAGCTCTCGCACAGGGATCGACGAGCAGTACTTC	CASSRTGIDEQYF
TRBV10-3	TRBJ1-5	NA	NA	TGTGCCACTCGTCGGGAGGGCACTCAGCCCCAGCATTTT	CATRREGTQPQHF
TRBV7-9	TRBJ2-7	NA	TRBD1	TGTGCCAGCAGCTTAGTATCGGCAGGGGGCGGGTACGAGCAGTACTTC	CASSLVSAGGGYEQYF
TRBV5-1	TRBJ2-7	few	TRBD2	TGCGCCAGCAGCTTACTAGCGGGAGGGTCCTACGAGCAGTACTTC	CASSLLAGGSYEQYF
TRBV6-1	TRBJ1-3	NA	TRBD1	TGTGCCAGCAGTGCCCGGACAGGGGGCTCGTCTGGAAACACCATATATTTT	CASSARTGGSSGNTIYF
TRBV27	TRBJ1-1	few	NA	TGTGCCAGCAGTTCCGTACAGGCTGAAGCTTTCTTT	CASSSVQAEAFF
TRBV6-5	TRBJ2-2	NA	TRBD1	TGTGCCAGCAGTCCAGGACAGGGGGCTACCGGGGAGCTGTTTTTT	CASSPGQGATGELFF
TRBV28	TRBJ2-6	NA	TRBD2	TGTGCCAGCAGTCCGGGAGGGGGAGGTCCTGGGGCCAACGTCCTGACTTTC	CASSPGGGGPGANVLTF
TRBV6-1	TRBJ1-5	NA	NA	TGTGCCAGCGCCAGAGAGGTGCGGGGGCAGCCCCAGCATTTT	CASAREVRGQPQHF
TRBV5-5	TRBJ1-5	NA	TRBD1	TGTGCCAGCAGCTTCGGACAGGGGATCGGCCAGCCCCAGCATTTT	CASSFGQGIGQPQHF
TRBV2	TRBJ1-5	NA	NA	TGTGCCAGCAGCGCCCCCAAGAGGAGCAATCAGCCCCAGCATTTT	CASSAPKRSNQPQHF
TRBV6-5	TRBJ1-1	NA	NA	TGTGCCACCTTTCAGTACACGGCTTTCTTT	CATFQYTAFF
TRBV19	TRBJ1-2	NA	NA	TGTGCCAGTAGTATCCTCGGACAGAGCCTCTATGGCTACACCTTC	CASSILGQSLYGYTF
TRBV5-1	TRBJ2-5	NA	TRBD1	TGCGCCAGCAGCGGGACAGTTCCCTACCAAGAGACCCAGTACTTC	CASSGTVPYQETQYF
TRBV5-8	TRBJ2-3	few	TRBD1	TGTGCCAGCAGCTCCGGACAGGGAGCAGATACGCAGTATTTT	CASSSGQGADTQYF
TRBV18	TRBJ2-1	NA	TRBD1	TGTGCCAGCTCACCACCACGGGGACAGGGGGCCTACAATGAGCAGTTCTTC	CASSPPRGQGAYNEQFF
TRBV4-1	TRBJ2-7	NA	TRBD1	TGCGCCAGCAGCCAAGTTGCCCTGGAGGCCGGGACAGGGTGGAACGAGCAGTACTTC	CASSQVALEAGTGWNEQYF
TRBV28	TRBJ2-7	NA	TRBD2	TGTGCCAGCAGTTTATCAGGTCTAGCGGGAGTTCGGGAGCAGTACTTC	CASSLSGLAGVREQYF
TRBV30	TRBJ2-1	few	TRBD2	TGTGCCTGGGGACTAGCGGGAGCTACAGCACGGTTCTTC	CAWGLAGATARFF
TRBV7-2	TRBJ1-5	NA	NA	TGTGCCAGCAGCTTATCTGGAGTAAGCAATCAGCCCCAGCATTTT	CASSLSGVSNQPQHF
TRBV10-3	TRBJ2-5	NA	TRBD2	TGTGCCACCCGAACTAGCGGGGGGCTACAAGAGACCCAGTACTTC	CATRTSGGLQETQYF
TRBV5-6	TRBJ2-3	NA	NA	TGTGCCAGCAGCTCACCGGGGCTAGCGACAGATACGCAGTATTTT	CASSSPGLATDTQYF
TRBV11-2	TRBJ1-1	once	NA	TGTGCCAGCAGCTTAGAGCAGGGTTTGAACACTGAAGCTTTCTTT	CASSLEQGLNTEAFF
TRBV27	TRBJ2-7	NA	NA	TGTGCCAGCAGTCCCCTCCCGGTGGCGGGGTCCTACGAGCAGTACTTC	CASSPLPVAGSYEQYF
TRBV19	TRBJ2-7	NA	NA	TGTGCCAGTAGTATAGCAACCCCCGGGGGGCTGCCGAGGGAGCAGTACTTC	CASSIATPGGLPREQYF
TRBV5-8	TRBJ2-5	NA	NA	TGTGCCAGCAGCTTGAGACAGGCCCCTGGAGAGACCCAGTACTTC	CASSLRQAPGETQYF
TRBV28	TRBJ2-2	NA	TRBD2	TGTGCCAGCAGTCGCTCTAGCGGGGGGGCTACCGGGGAGCTGTTTTTT	CASSRSSGGATGELFF
TRBV6-5	TRBJ2-2	NA	NA	TGTGCCAGCAGCACAGGGCGACTGAACACCGGGGAGCTGTTTTTT	CASSTGRLNTGELFF
TRBV19	TRBJ1-2	NA	TRBD1	TGTGCCAGTAGCCCTACGACAGGGTCTTATGGCTACACCTTC	CASSPTTGSYGYTF
TRBV11-1	TRBJ2-7	NA	TRBD1	TGTGCCAGCAGCTGGACCGCCTCCGGACAGGGCTTGACCTACGAGCAGTACTTC	CASSWTASGQGLTYEQYF
TRBV10-2	TRBJ1-5	NA	TRBD1	TGCGCCAGCAAGGGACAGGCTAGCAATCAGCCCCAGCATTTT	CASKGQASNQPQHF